A selection of T cell receptor beta chains follows, all from one sample in a study of blood T cell repertoires in COVID-19. Method: immunoSEQ multiplex PCR; TCRdb's copy keeps in-frame clones and lacks some. The data contain around 150,000 clones, around 84% of them seen just once; the ten biggest clones take up approximately 19%. Sequenced: peripheral blood. These receptors originate from an elderly woman with acute or convalescent COVID-19. The CDR3 runs from the conserved cysteine through the conserved F or W. A D gene is named only where the DNA matches it firmly. Rows give clone size only sometimes, using once, few, many, or a class for an expanded clone.

cdr3_length,d_call,j_call,v_call,clone_size,cdr3_aa,cdr3_nt
14,TRBD1,TRBJ2-1,TRBV28,once,CASLGQGSYNEQFF,TGTGCCAGCCTGGGACAGGGGTCCTACAATGAGCAGTTCTTC
17,TRBD1,TRBJ1-4,TRBV18,.,CASSPRGQGAFNEKLFF,TGTGCCAGCTCACCGAGGGGACAGGGGGCCTTTAATGAAAAACTGTTTTTT
12,.,TRBJ1-1,TRBV3-1/TRBV3-2,.,CASSHSRTEAFF,TGTGCCAGCAGCCATAGTCGGACTGAAGCTTTCTTT
15,TRBD1,TRBJ1-6,TRBV5-4,.,CASSVGTVYNSPLHF,TGTGCCAGCAGCGTAGGGACAGTCTATAATTCACCCCTCCACTTT
12,TRBD1,TRBJ2-5,TRBV29-1,.,CSSRQGKETQYF,TGCAGCTCAAGACAGGGAAAAGAGACCCAGTACTTC
16,TRBD1,TRBJ1-2,TRBV19,.,CASSWGYRGANYGYTF,TGTGCCAGTAGTTGGGGATACAGGGGCGCGAACTATGGCTACACCTTC
15,.,TRBJ1-5,TRBV5-4,once,CASSTRAGRVQPQHF,TGTGCCAGCAGCACTCGGGCAGGGAGGGTTCAGCCCCAGCATTTT
15,TRBD2,TRBJ2-1,TRBV9,.,CASSVVAGGDNEQFF,TGTGCCAGCAGCGTAGTAGCGGGAGGGGACAATGAGCAGTTCTTC
11,.,TRBJ1-1,TRBV28,.,CASSPGLGAFF,TGTGCCAGCAGTCCAGGCCTGGGAGCTTTCTTT
15,TRBD1,TRBJ2-1,TRBV7-9,.,CASREPGQGANEQFF,TGTGCCAGCAGGGAACCGGGACAGGGGGCTAATGAGCAGTTCTTC
14,TRBD2,TRBJ2-1,TRBV11-3,.,CASSSGLAGNEQFF,TGTGCCAGCAGCTCGGGACTAGCGGGAAATGAGCAGTTCTTC
17,TRBD2,TRBJ2-2,TRBV3-1/TRBV3-2,few,CASSQSMLAGDTGELFF,TGTGCCAGCAGCCAGAGTATGTTAGCGGGAGACACCGGGGAGCTGTTTTTT
14,.,TRBJ1-1,TRBV27,.,CASTPEARGTEAFF,TGTGCCAGCACCCCCGAAGCGAGGGGGACTGAAGCTTTCTTT
16,.,TRBJ1-2,TRBV5-6,.,CASRLGVPGHLYGYTF,TGTGCCAGCAGATTGGGAGTCCCGGGACACCTCTATGGCTACACCTTC
15,.,TRBJ2-5,TRBV4-2,.,CASSQGPGASETQYF,TGTGCCAGCAGCCAAGGTCCAGGGGCATCCGAGACCCAGTACTTC
16,.,TRBJ2-1,TRBV6-5,.,CASSYDGGLSYNEQFF,TGTGCCAGCAGTTACGACGGCGGGCTCTCCTACAATGAGCAGTTCTTC
13,.,TRBJ2-3,TRBV19,.,CASKGDITDTQYF,TGTGCCAGTAAGGGGGATATCACAGATACGCAGTATTTT
15,TRBD2,TRBJ2-7,TRBV24-1,.,CATSDPPTSGNEQYF,TGTGCCACCAGTGACCCCCCGACTAGCGGGAACGAGCAGTACTTC